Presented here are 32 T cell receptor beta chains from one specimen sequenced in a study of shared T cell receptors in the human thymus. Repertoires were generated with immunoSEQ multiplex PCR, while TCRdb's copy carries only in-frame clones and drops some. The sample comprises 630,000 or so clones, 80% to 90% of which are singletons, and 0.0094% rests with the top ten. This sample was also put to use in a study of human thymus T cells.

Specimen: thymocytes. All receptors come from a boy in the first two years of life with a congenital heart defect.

CDR3 residues: CASSYSPGRNTEAFF. CDR3 nucleotide sequence: TGTGCCAGCAGTTACTCGCCGGGTCGGAACACTGAAGCTTTCTTT. The chain joins TRBV6-5 to TRBJ1-1; D unresolved. Trimming removed 0 bases at V and 1 base at J, with 9 bases between. The CDR3 consists of 15 residues. The germline gives CDR1 MNHEY, CDR2 SVGAGI.

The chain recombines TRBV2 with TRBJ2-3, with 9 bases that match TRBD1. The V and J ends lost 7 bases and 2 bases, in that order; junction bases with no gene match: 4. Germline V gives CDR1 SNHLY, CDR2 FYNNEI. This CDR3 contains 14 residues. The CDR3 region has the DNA TGTGCCAGCAAGGGGGACAGGGACACAGATACGCAGTATTTT. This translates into CASKGDRDTDTQYF.

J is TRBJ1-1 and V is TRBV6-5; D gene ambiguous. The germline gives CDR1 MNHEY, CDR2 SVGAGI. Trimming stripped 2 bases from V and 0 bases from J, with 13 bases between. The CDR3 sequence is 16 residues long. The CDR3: CASSYQTLKLNTEAFF. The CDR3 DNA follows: TGTGCCAGCAGTTACCAGACTCTCAAGCTGAACACTGAAGCTTTCTTT.

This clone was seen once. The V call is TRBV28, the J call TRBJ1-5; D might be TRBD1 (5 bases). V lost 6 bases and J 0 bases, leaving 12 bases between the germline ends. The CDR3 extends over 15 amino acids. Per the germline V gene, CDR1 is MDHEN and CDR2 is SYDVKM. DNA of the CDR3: TGTGCCAGCAGCCCCGAACAGGATAGCAATCAGCCCCAGCATTTT. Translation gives CASSPEQDSNQPQHF.

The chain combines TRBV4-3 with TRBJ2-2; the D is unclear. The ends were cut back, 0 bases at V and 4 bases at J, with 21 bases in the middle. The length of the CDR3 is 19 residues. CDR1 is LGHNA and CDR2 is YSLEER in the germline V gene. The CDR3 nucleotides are TGCGCCAGCAGCCAAGAAGAAGGTAGCCATCAAGCTAGCACCGGGGAGCTGTTTTTT. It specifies CASSQEEGSHQASTGELFF.

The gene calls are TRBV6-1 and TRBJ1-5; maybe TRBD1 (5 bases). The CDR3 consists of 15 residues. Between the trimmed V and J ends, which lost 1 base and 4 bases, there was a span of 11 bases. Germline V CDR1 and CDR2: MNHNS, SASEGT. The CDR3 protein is CASSEDRTNNQPQHF. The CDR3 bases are TGTGCCAGCAGTGAAGACAGGACTAATAATCAGCCCCAGCATTTT.

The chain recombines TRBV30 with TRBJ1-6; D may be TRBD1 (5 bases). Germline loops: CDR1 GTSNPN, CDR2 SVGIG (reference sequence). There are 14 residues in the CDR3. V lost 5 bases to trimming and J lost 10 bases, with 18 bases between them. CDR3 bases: TGTGCCTGGTCGGGAGGACAAAGGGCATCACCCCTCCACTTT. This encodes CAWSGGQRASPLHF.

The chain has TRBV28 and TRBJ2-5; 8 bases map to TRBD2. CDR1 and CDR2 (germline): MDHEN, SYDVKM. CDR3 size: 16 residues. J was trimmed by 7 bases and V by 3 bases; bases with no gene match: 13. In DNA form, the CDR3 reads TGTGCCAGCAGTTTGGGAGGGCGGGGGGTTGTTTGGACCCAGTACTTC. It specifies CASSLGGRGVVWTQYF.

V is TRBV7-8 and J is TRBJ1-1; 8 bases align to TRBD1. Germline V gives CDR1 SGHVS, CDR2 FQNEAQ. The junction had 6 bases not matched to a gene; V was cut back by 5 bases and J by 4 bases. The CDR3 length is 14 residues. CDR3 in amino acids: CASSLTGDGTEAFF. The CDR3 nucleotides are TGTGCCAGCAGCCTGACAGGGGATGGCACTGAAGCTTTCTTT.

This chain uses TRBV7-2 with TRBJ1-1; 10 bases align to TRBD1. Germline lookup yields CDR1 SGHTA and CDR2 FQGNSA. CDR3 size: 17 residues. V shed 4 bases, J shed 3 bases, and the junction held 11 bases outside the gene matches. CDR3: CASSSGTGDRGDTEAFF. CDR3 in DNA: TGTGCCAGCAGCTCAGGGACAGGGGATCGAGGGGACACTGAAGCTTTCTTT.

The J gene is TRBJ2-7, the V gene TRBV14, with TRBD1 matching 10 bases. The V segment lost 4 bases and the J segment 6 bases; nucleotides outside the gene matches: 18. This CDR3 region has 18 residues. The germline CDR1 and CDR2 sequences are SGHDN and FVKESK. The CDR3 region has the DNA TGTGCCAGCAGCCCCGACTCAGTTCGGGACAGGGGCGTTACCGAGCAGTACTTC. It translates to CASSPDSVRDRGVTEQYF. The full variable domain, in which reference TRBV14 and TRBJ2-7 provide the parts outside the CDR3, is EAGVTQFPSHSVIEKGQTVTLRCDPISGHDNLYWYRRVMGKEIKFLLHFVKESKQDESGMPNNRFLAERTGGTYSTLKVQPAELEDSGVYFCASSPDSVRDRGVTEQYFGPGTRLTVT.

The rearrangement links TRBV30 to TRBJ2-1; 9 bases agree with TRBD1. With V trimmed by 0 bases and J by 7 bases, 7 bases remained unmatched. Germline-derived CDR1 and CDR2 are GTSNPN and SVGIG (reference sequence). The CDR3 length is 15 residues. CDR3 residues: CAWSVGQGTSNEQFF. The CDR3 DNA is TGTGCCTGGAGTGTAGGACAGGGGACGTCGAATGAGCAGTTCTTC. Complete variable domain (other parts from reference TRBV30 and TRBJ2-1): SQTIHQWPATLVQPVGSPLSLECTVEGTSNPNLYWYRQAAGRGLQLLFYSVGIGQISSEVPQNLSASRPQDRQFILSSKKLLLSDSGFYLCAWSVGQGTSNEQFFGPGTRLTVL.

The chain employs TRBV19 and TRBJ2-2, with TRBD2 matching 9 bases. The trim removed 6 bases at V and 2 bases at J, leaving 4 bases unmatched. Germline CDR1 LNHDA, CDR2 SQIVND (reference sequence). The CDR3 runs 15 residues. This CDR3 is CASSLAGTNTGELFF. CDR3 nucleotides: TGTGCCAGTAGCCTAGCGGGAACAAACACCGGGGAGCTGTTTTTT.

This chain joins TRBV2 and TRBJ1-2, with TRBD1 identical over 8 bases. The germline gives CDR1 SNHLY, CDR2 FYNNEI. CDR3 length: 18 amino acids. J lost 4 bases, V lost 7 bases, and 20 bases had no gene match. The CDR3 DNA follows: TGTGCCAGCACTGGATATGTCCGACGGACAGGGTGTTTCTATGGCTACACCTTC. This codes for CASTGYVRRTGCFYGYTF.

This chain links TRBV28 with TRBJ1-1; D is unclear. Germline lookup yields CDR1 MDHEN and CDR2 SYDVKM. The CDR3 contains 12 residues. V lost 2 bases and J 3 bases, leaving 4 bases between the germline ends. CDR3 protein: CASSLADTEAFF. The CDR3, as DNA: TGTGCCAGCAGTTTAGCGGACACTGAAGCTTTCTTT.

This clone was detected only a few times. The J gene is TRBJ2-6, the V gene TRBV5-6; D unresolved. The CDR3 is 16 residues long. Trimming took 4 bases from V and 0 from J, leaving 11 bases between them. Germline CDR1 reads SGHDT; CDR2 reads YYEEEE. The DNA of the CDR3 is TGTGCCAGCAGCCCCCAGGTGAGCTCTGGGGCCAACGTCCTGACTTTC. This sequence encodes CASSPQVSSGANVLTF. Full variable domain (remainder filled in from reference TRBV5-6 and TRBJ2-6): DAGVTQSPTHLIKTRGQQVTLRCSPKSGHDTVSWYQQALGQGPQFIFQYYEEEERQRGNFPDRFSGHQFPNYSSELNVNALLLGDSALYLCASSPQVSSGANVLTFGAGSRLTVL.

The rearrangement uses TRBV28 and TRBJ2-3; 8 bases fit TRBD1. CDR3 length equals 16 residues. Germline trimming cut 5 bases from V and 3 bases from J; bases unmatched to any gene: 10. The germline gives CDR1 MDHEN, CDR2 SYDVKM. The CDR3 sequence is CASSPDRGRGTDTQYF. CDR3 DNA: TGTGCCAGCAGTCCTGACAGGGGAAGAGGGACAGATACGCAGTATTTT. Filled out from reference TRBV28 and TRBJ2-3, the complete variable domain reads DVKVTQSSRYLVKRTGEKVFLECVQDMDHENMFWYRQDPGLGLRLIYFSYDVKMKEKGDIPEGYSVSREKKERFSLILESASTNQTSMYLCASSPDRGRGTDTQYFGPGTRLTVL.

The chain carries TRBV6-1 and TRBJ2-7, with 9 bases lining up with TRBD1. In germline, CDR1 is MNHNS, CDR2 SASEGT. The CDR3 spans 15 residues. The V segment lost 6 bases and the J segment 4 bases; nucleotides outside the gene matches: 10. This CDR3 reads CASRAYRGLYYEQYF. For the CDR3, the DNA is TGTGCCAGCAGGGCCTACAGGGGGCTTTATTACGAGCAGTACTTC.

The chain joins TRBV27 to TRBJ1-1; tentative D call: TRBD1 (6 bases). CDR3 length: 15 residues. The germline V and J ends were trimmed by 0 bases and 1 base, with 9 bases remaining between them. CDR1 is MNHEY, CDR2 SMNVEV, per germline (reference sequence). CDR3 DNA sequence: TGTGCCAGCAGTTTATCGTCAGGGGCGAACACTGAAGCTTTCTTT. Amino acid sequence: CASSLSSGANTEAFF.

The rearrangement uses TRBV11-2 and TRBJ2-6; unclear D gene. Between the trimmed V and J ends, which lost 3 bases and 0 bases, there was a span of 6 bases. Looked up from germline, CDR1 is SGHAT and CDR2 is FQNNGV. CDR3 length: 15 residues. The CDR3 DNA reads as TGTGCCAGCAGCTTCGCGGACTCTGGGGCCAACGTCCTGACTTTC. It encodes CASSFADSGANVLTF.

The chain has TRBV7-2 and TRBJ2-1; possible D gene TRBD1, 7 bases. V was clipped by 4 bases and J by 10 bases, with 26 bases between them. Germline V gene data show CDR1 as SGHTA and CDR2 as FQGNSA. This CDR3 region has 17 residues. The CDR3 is CASSSPLNLDRAGEQFF. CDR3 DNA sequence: TGTGCCAGCAGCTCCCCCTTAAACTTAGACAGGGCGGGGGAGCAGTTCTTC.

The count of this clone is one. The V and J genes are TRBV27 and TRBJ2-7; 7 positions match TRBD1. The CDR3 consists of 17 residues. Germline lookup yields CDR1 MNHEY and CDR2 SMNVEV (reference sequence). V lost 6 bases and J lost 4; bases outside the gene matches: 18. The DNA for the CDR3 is TGTGCCAGCAGAACCAGGACGACAGGGAGTCTGGGTTACGAGCAGTACTTC. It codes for CASRTRTTGSLGYEQYF.

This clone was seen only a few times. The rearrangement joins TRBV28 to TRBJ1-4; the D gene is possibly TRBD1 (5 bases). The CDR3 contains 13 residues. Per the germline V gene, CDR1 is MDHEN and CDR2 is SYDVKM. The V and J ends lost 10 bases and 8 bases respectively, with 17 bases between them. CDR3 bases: TGTGCCACCACAAGACAGAGTCTCGAAAAACTGTTTTTT. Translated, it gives CATTRQSLEKLFF.

CDR3 protein: CASRGAGENYEQYF. CDR3 sequence (DNA): TGTGCCAGCAGGGGGGCGGGGGAGAACTACGAGCAGTACTTC. V and J are TRBV27 and TRBJ2-7; weak D call: TRBD2 (7 bases). This CDR3 is built from 14 residues. The germline CDR1 and CDR2 sequences are MNHEY and SMNVEV (reference sequence). V was shortened by 6 bases and J by 3 bases, with 15 bases between the two germline ends.

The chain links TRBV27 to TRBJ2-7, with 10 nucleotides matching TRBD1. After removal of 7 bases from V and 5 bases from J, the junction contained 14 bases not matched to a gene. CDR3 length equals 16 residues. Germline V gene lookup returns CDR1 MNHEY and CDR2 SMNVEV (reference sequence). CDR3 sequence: CASTPDRDRGVDEQYF. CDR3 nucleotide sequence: TGTGCCAGCACCCCCGACCGGGACAGGGGTGTCGACGAGCAGTACTTC.

The CDR3, as DNA: TGTGCCAGCAGCTTCATAGAGCCGGGAGATACGCAGTATTTT. As protein: CASSFIEPGDTQYF. The chain links TRBV7-8 to TRBJ2-3; D is undetermined. The CDR3 has 14 residues. CDR1 and CDR2 from the germline V gene are SGHVS and FQNEAQ. Trimming left V 3 bases short and J 5 bases short, with 12 bases between.

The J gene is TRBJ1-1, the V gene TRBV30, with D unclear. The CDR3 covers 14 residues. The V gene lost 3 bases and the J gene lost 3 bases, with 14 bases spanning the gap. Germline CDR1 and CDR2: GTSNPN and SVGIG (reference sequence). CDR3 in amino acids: CAWRGGPVDTEAFF. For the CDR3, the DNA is TGTGCCTGGAGAGGTGGGCCTGTGGACACTGAAGCTTTCTTT. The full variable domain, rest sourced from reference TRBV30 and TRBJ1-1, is SQTIHQWPATLVQPVGSPLSLECTVEGTSNPNLYWYRQAAGRGLQLLFYSVGIGQISSEVPQNLSASRPQDRQFILSSKKLLLSDSGFYLCAWRGGPVDTEAFFGQGTRLTVV.

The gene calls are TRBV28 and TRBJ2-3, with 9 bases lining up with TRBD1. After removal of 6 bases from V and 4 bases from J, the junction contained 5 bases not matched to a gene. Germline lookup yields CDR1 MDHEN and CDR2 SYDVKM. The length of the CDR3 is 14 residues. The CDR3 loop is CASRRDRASDTQYF. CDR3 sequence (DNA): TGTGCCAGCAGGAGGGACAGGGCCTCAGATACGCAGTATTTT. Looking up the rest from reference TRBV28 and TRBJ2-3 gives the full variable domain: DVKVTQSSRYLVKRTGEKVFLECVQDMDHENMFWYRQDPGLGLRLIYFSYDVKMKEKGDIPEGYSVSREKKERFSLILESASTNQTSMYLCASRRDRASDTQYFGPGTRLTVL.

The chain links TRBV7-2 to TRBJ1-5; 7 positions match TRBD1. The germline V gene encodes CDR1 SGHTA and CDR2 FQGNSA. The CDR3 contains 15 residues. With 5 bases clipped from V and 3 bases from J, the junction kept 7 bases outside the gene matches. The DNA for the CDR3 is TGTGCCAGCAGCATCCACAGGGGCCACAATCAGCCCCAGCATTTT. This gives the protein CASSIHRGHNQPQHF.

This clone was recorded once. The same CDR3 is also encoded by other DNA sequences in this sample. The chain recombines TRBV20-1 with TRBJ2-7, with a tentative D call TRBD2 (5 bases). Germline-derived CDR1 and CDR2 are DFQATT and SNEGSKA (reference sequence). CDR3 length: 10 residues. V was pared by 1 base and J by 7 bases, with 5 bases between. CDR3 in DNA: TGCAGTGCTAGAGGAGGGGAGCAGTACTTC. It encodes CSARGGEQYF.

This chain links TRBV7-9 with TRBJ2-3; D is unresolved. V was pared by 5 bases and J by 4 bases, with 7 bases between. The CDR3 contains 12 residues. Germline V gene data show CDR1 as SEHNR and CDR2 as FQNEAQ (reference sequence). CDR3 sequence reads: CASSILPDTQYF. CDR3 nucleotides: TGTGCCAGCAGCATACTCCCAGATACGCAGTATTTT.

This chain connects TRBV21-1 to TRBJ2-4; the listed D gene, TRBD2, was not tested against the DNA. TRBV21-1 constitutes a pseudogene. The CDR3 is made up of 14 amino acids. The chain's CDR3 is CASSKSAEKNIQYF. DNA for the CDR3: TGTGCCAGCAGCAAAAGCGCAGAGAAAAACATTCAGTACTTC.